Included here is one T cell receptor (beta chain) sequence, with context. This sample was taken from a study of T cells in Graves' hyperthyroidism and ophthalmopathy. This CDR3 is 11 amino acids long. Germline V gene data show CDR1 as DFQATT and CDR2 as SNEGSKA (reference sequence). J lost 6 bases, V lost 8 bases, and 5 bases had no gene match. Amplified TCR beta CDR3 regions derived from RNA transcripts. Initially, a first-round RT-PCR of the TCR CDR3 employed the HTBI primer set. TCRdb re-derived calls from the multiplex PCR reads in MiXCR, one entry per CDR3 protein. The sample shows 500,000 to 650,000 distinct CDR3 sequences, 40% to 50% of them seen only once.

This clonotype was sampled from an adult woman with Graves' disease, either hyperthyroidism or ophthalmopathy (not recorded which). V usage is TRBV20-1 and J usage is TRBJ1-2, with 8 bases lining up with TRBD1. Sequencing was done on a sample of peripheral blood or thyroid tissue (not recorded which). CDR3 sequence (DNA): TGCAGTCAACCAGGGGGCGATGGCTACACCTTC. Encoded protein: CSQPGGDGYTF.